These T cell receptor beta chains were read from a single sample in a study of cytomegalovirus exposure and HLA in healthy donors. Sequencing was performed with immunoSEQ multiplex PCR; in TCRdb, only in-frame clones are kept and a portion is missing. In the table there are 110,000 to 150,000 clones, 65% to 85% of which are singletons. The sample comprised PBMCs. All receptors derive from a male donor in good health and CMV-seronegative. CDR3s include the opening cysteine and the closing phenylalanine or tryptophan. Fields, in order: clone size, D gene, J gene, V gene, CDR3 DNA, CDR3 protein. D genes are given only for firm matches. Only some rows state a clone size, as once, few, many or a class for expanded clones.

size: NA; D: TRBD2; J: TRBJ2-5; V: TRBV30; DNA: TGTGCCTGGGGAGGACTAGCGAAAGAGACCCAGTACTTC; CDR3: CAWGGLAKETQYF
size: NA; D: NA; J: TRBJ2-7; V: TRBV20-1; DNA: TGCAGTGCTACGGGTTCCTACGAGCAGTACTTC; CDR3: CSATGSYEQYF
size: NA; D: NA; J: TRBJ2-5; V: TRBV7-9; DNA: TGTGCCAGCAAGGGAGGAGAGACCCAGTACTTC; CDR3: CASKGGETQYF
size: NA; D: NA; J: TRBJ1-2; V: TRBV27; DNA: TGTGCCAGCCGACCCCCGGCAGGGCATTATGGCTACACCTTC; CDR3: CASRPPAGHYGYTF
size: NA; D: NA; J: TRBJ2-2; V: TRBV14; DNA: TGTGCCAGCAGCCAAATTGCAGGGGATATTACCGGGGAGCTGTTTTTT; CDR3: CASSQIAGDITGELFF
size: few; D: TRBD1; J: TRBJ1-4; V: TRBV28; DNA: TGTGCCAGCAGTTCCCCGGGACAGGGGGTGACTAATGAAAAACTGTTTTTT; CDR3: CASSSPGQGVTNEKLFF
size: few; D: NA; J: TRBJ1-1; V: TRBV4-1; DNA: TGCGCCAGCAGCCTCACAACAGTTATGAACACTGAAGCTTTCTTT; CDR3: CASSLTTVMNTEAFF
size: NA; D: TRBD1; J: TRBJ2-1; V: TRBV28; DNA: TGTGCCAGCAGGGGAGGGACAGGGCCCAATGAGCAGTTCTTC; CDR3: CASRGGTGPNEQFF
size: NA; D: TRBD1; J: TRBJ2-2; V: TRBV18; DNA: TGTGCCAGCTCTCAATTAGGGACAGGCGACAACACCGGGGAGCTGTTTTTT; CDR3: CASSQLGTGDNTGELFF
size: NA; D: TRBD2; J: TRBJ2-1; V: TRBV2; DNA: TGTGCCAGCAGTGGACTAGCGGGAGGAGGCTCCTACAATGAGCAGTTCTTC; CDR3: CASSGLAGGGSYNEQFF
size: NA; D: NA; J: TRBJ2-7; V: TRBV6-1; DNA: TGTGCCAGCAGTACTGGGGGGAGCTCCTACGAGCAGTACTTC; CDR3: CASSTGGSSYEQYF
size: few; D: NA; J: TRBJ2-7; V: TRBV13; DNA: TGTGCCAGCAGCTTACGGACACCAGCATTTTTGGACTACGAGCAGTACTTC; CDR3: CASSLRTPAFLDYEQYF
size: NA; D: TRBD2; J: TRBJ2-5; V: TRBV2; DNA: TGTGCCAGCAGGGGCGGGGGGGCGAGTGAGACCCAGTACTTC; CDR3: CASRGGGASETQYF
size: NA; D: NA; J: TRBJ1-2; V: TRBV5-1; DNA: TGCGCCAGCGGTCCAGGGTTTGTTAACTATGGCTACACCTTC; CDR3: CASGPGFVNYGYTF
size: NA; D: NA; J: TRBJ1-3; V: TRBV9; DNA: TGTGCCAGCAGCGCACAGGTCACTTCTGGAAACACCATATATTTT; CDR3: CASSAQVTSGNTIYF
size: NA; D: TRBD1; J: TRBJ1-2; V: TRBV7-2; DNA: TGTGCCAGCAGCCCGAACTACAGGGGCAACTATGGCTACACCTTC; CDR3: CASSPNYRGNYGYTF